These T cell receptor beta chains were read from a single sample in a study of chemoradiotherapy in HPV16-positive cancers. Repertoires were generated with immunoSEQ multiplex PCR, while TCRdb's copy carries only in-frame clones and drops some. The sample yields fewer than 40,000 clones, approximately 90% seen once. The material sequenced was blood, taken from a patient who underwent chemoradiotherapy. Source of these receptors: a human donor with HPV-associated anogenital cancer. Each CDR3 is given with its conserved first and last residue. A D gene is named only where the DNA matches it firmly. Clone size is not always given. Where it is, it says once, few, many or a class for expanded clones.

cdr3_nt: TGTGCCAGCGGCAAGTACAGCTCTAACAACTATGGCTACACCTTC
cdr3_aa: CASGKYSSNNYGYTF
j_call: TRBJ1-2
d_call: .
v_call: TRBV11-3
clone_size: .

cdr3_nt: TGTGCCAGCAGTGTCCCTAAATCGGGACACCCTAGCAATCAGCCCCAGCATTTT
cdr3_aa: CASSVPKSGHPSNQPQHF
j_call: TRBJ1-5
d_call: .
v_call: TRBV2
clone_size: .

cdr3_nt: TGCGCCAGCAGCCAAGTATCAGGGGATACCTACGAGCAGTACTTC
cdr3_aa: CASSQVSGDTYEQYF
j_call: TRBJ2-7
d_call: .
v_call: TRBV4-1
clone_size: .

cdr3_nt: TGTGCCAGCAGCCGAGCGGGGCGTAGGTACAATGAGCAGTTCTTC
cdr3_aa: CASSRAGRRYNEQFF
j_call: TRBJ2-1
d_call: TRBD2
v_call: TRBV7-2
clone_size: .

cdr3_nt: TGCGCCAGCAGCTTGGGCTGGGAGGGGGACAATGAGCAGTTCTTC
cdr3_aa: CASSLGWEGDNEQFF
j_call: TRBJ2-1
d_call: .
v_call: TRBV5-1
clone_size: .

cdr3_nt: TGTGCCACCAGCAGAGAGGGACAGGGAGGATACTACAATGAGCAGTTCTTC
cdr3_aa: CATSREGQGGYYNEQFF
j_call: TRBJ2-1
d_call: TRBD1
v_call: TRBV15
clone_size: .

cdr3_nt: TGCGCCAGCAGCTGGTACCGAGATACGCAGTATTTT
cdr3_aa: CASSWYRDTQYF
j_call: TRBJ2-3
d_call: .
v_call: TRBV5-1
clone_size: .

cdr3_nt: TGTGCCTGGAGTCGCGGCGAGCAGTACTTC
cdr3_aa: CAWSRGEQYF
j_call: TRBJ2-7
d_call: .
v_call: TRBV30
clone_size: .

cdr3_nt: TGCAGCGTTGAAAGCACAGATACGCAGTATTTT
cdr3_aa: CSVESTDTQYF
j_call: TRBJ2-3
d_call: .
v_call: TRBV29-1
clone_size: .

cdr3_nt: TGTGCCAGCTCACCACCCACAGGGTTTGGTGAGCAGTTCTTC
cdr3_aa: CASSPPTGFGEQFF
j_call: TRBJ2-1
d_call: .
v_call: TRBV18
clone_size: .

cdr3_nt: TGTGCCAGCAGCCAAGATGCGGGGCGCACAGATACGCAGTATTTT
cdr3_aa: CASSQDAGRTDTQYF
j_call: TRBJ2-3
d_call: .
v_call: TRBV4-2
clone_size: .

cdr3_nt: TGCGCCAGCAGCCCAGGACTAGCGGGGGGGCAACATCAAGAGACCCAGTACTTC
cdr3_aa: CASSPGLAGGQHQETQYF
j_call: TRBJ2-5
d_call: TRBD2
v_call: TRBV5-1
clone_size: .

cdr3_nt: TGTGCCAGCAGTGACGGGGGCCCCACAGATACGCAGTATTTT
cdr3_aa: CASSDGGPTDTQYF
j_call: TRBJ2-3
d_call: .
v_call: TRBV6-4
clone_size: .

cdr3_nt: TGTGCCAGCAGCTTACAGGACAGGGTCAATTCACCCCTCCACTTT
cdr3_aa: CASSLQDRVNSPLHF
j_call: TRBJ1-6
d_call: TRBD1
v_call: TRBV7-9
clone_size: once

cdr3_nt: TGTGCCAGCAGTGAGACCCTCGGGGTGGCTAACTATGGCTACACCTTC
cdr3_aa: CASSETLGVANYGYTF
j_call: TRBJ1-2
d_call: .
v_call: TRBV6-1
clone_size: .

cdr3_nt: TGTGCCAGCAGTTTGGGCCGGAGGACGGAGCAGTTCTTC
cdr3_aa: CASSLGRRTEQFF
j_call: TRBJ2-1
d_call: .
v_call: TRBV27
clone_size: .

cdr3_nt: TGTGCCAGCGGAGGCGATTGGGGTGGCTACACCTTC
cdr3_aa: CASGGDWGGYTF
j_call: TRBJ1-2
d_call: .
v_call: TRBV2
clone_size: .

cdr3_nt: TGTGCCAGCAAGGGACAGGGGATCACTGAAGCTTTCTTT
cdr3_aa: CASKGQGITEAFF
j_call: TRBJ1-1
d_call: TRBD1
v_call: TRBV11-2
clone_size: .

cdr3_nt: TGTGCCAGCAGTCCACTACGTGGACGAAATCAGCCCCAGCATTTT
cdr3_aa: CASSPLRGRNQPQHF
j_call: TRBJ1-5
d_call: .
v_call: TRBV6-5
clone_size: .

cdr3_nt: TGTGCCATCAGTGAGAGGGTAACAACTAACTATGGCTACACCTTC
cdr3_aa: CAISERVTTNYGYTF
j_call: TRBJ1-2
d_call: .
v_call: TRBV10-3
clone_size: .

cdr3_nt: TGTGCCAGCAGCCCCGGAGGAGCGGGGGGCACAGATACGCAGTATTTT
cdr3_aa: CASSPGGAGGTDTQYF
j_call: TRBJ2-3
d_call: TRBD2
v_call: TRBV9
clone_size: .

cdr3_nt: TGTGCCAGCAGTTACTCGAAGGGGGCGCGTGAAAAACTGTTTTTT
cdr3_aa: CASSYSKGAREKLFF
j_call: TRBJ1-4
d_call: TRBD1
v_call: TRBV6-6
clone_size: once

cdr3_nt: TGTGCCAGCAGCTTAGCGACGGCGGGCCAAGAGACCCAGTACTTC
cdr3_aa: CASSLATAGQETQYF
j_call: TRBJ2-5
d_call: .
v_call: TRBV7-9
clone_size: .

cdr3_nt: TGTGCCAGCAGCCAGAGCGGGGGGGGCTACACCGGGGAGCTGTTTTTT
cdr3_aa: CASSQSGGGYTGELFF
j_call: TRBJ2-2
d_call: TRBD2
v_call: TRBV11-2
clone_size: .

cdr3_nt: TGTGCCAGCAGAAGACTAGTCATGGTAGCAGATACGCAGTATTTT
cdr3_aa: CASRRLVMVADTQYF
j_call: TRBJ2-3
d_call: .
v_call: TRBV7-2
clone_size: .

cdr3_nt: TGCGCCAGCAGCTTGCATCGCCGGGAGTCCACAGATACGCAGTATTTT
cdr3_aa: CASSLHRRESTDTQYF
j_call: TRBJ2-3
d_call: .
v_call: TRBV5-1
clone_size: .

cdr3_nt: TGTGCCAGCAGTGAAAGTAAAACCTATATTCATCAGCCCCAGCATTTT
cdr3_aa: CASSESKTYIHQPQHF
j_call: TRBJ1-5
d_call: .
v_call: TRBV6-1
clone_size: .

cdr3_nt: TGTGCCAGCAGCTCTCCGGGGAGTATGAGGTCCTACAATGAGCAGTTCTTC
cdr3_aa: CASSSPGSMRSYNEQFF
j_call: TRBJ2-1
d_call: .
v_call: TRBV13
clone_size: .

cdr3_nt: TGTGCCAGCGGGGGGGGGCCCGAGCAGTACTTC
cdr3_aa: CASGGGPEQYF
j_call: TRBJ2-7
d_call: .
v_call: TRBV27
clone_size: once

cdr3_nt: TGTGCCAGCAGCTCGGGACGGGAGGTTGAAAAACTGTTTTTT
cdr3_aa: CASSSGREVEKLFF
j_call: TRBJ1-4
d_call: .
v_call: TRBV7-9
clone_size: few

cdr3_nt: TGTGCCAGCAGCGACGCAACAGGCACCAGGGCGGATACGCAGTATTTT
cdr3_aa: CASSDATGTRADTQYF
j_call: TRBJ2-3
d_call: .
v_call: TRBV9
clone_size: .

cdr3_nt: TGTGCCTGGACTTCAGGGGTTAGTCTGGCTAACTATGGCTACACCTTC
cdr3_aa: CAWTSGVSLANYGYTF
j_call: TRBJ1-2
d_call: .
v_call: TRBV30
clone_size: .

cdr3_nt: TGCGCCAGCAGCTTGATTGGGGCGGGGCAGCCCCAGCATTTT
cdr3_aa: CASSLIGAGQPQHF
j_call: TRBJ1-5
d_call: .
v_call: TRBV5-1
clone_size: .

cdr3_nt: TGCAGCGTTGAAAGTTGGACAGGGGGCTCCTACAATGAGCAGTTCTTC
cdr3_aa: CSVESWTGGSYNEQFF
j_call: TRBJ2-1
d_call: TRBD1
v_call: TRBV29-1
clone_size: .

cdr3_nt: TGTGCCAGCAGCCTCCCCGGGGCAGACGAGCAGTACTTC
cdr3_aa: CASSLPGADEQYF
j_call: TRBJ2-7
d_call: .
v_call: TRBV7-9
clone_size: few

cdr3_nt: TGTGCCAGCAGCCCCGGGACAGGGGTTTTGGCTGGCTACACCTTC
cdr3_aa: CASSPGTGVLAGYTF
j_call: TRBJ1-2
d_call: TRBD1
v_call: TRBV5-6
clone_size: .

cdr3_nt: TGTGCCAGCAGTAGCGGGGGAGACGAGCAGTACTTC
cdr3_aa: CASSSGGDEQYF
j_call: TRBJ2-7
d_call: TRBD2
v_call: TRBV2
clone_size: once

cdr3_nt: TGCGCCAGCAGCCGGCTCCAAGGGAAGGGAGAGACCCAGTACTTC
cdr3_aa: CASSRLQGKGETQYF
j_call: TRBJ2-5
d_call: .
v_call: TRBV4-1
clone_size: .

cdr3_nt: TGTGCCAGCAGTTTATCGTCGGCAGGGGGCGTCTGGGGTTCACCCCTCCACTTT
cdr3_aa: CASSLSSAGGVWGSPLHF
j_call: TRBJ1-6
d_call: TRBD1
v_call: TRBV27
clone_size: .

cdr3_nt: TGTGCCAGCAGCTTACGAGCAGCGGACACTGAAGCTTTCTTT
cdr3_aa: CASSLRAADTEAFF
j_call: TRBJ1-1
d_call: .
v_call: TRBV7-9
clone_size: once

cdr3_nt: TGCGCCAGCAGCGCGACAGTCACAGATACGCAGTATTTT
cdr3_aa: CASSATVTDTQYF
j_call: TRBJ2-3
d_call: .
v_call: TRBV5-1
clone_size: .

cdr3_nt: TGCGCCAGCAGCTGGGATGGGACTAGCACCAACTACGAGCAGTACTTC
cdr3_aa: CASSWDGTSTNYEQYF
j_call: TRBJ2-7
d_call: TRBD2
v_call: TRBV5-1
clone_size: .

cdr3_nt: TGTGCCAGCAGCTTAGGTTTCCAGAACAATCGTCCCCAGCATTTT
cdr3_aa: CASSLGFQNNRPQHF
j_call: TRBJ1-5
d_call: .
v_call: TRBV7-8
clone_size: .

cdr3_nt: TGTGCCAGCATCGAAACCGGGACAGGCCACTACGAGCAGTACTTC
cdr3_aa: CASIETGTGHYEQYF
j_call: TRBJ2-7
d_call: TRBD1
v_call: TRBV7-9
clone_size: once

cdr3_nt: TGTGCCAGCAGCAAAAACTGGGGAGAGGCCCAGTACTTC
cdr3_aa: CASSKNWGEAQYF
j_call: TRBJ2-5
d_call: .
v_call: TRBV21-1
clone_size: .

cdr3_nt: TGTGCCAGCAGCTTAGAGGGGCCTAACACCGGGGAGCTGTTTTTT
cdr3_aa: CASSLEGPNTGELFF
j_call: TRBJ2-2
d_call: .
v_call: TRBV7-7
clone_size: .

cdr3_nt: TGTGCCAGCAGTGAAACGGCGAACACTGAAGCTTTCTTT
cdr3_aa: CASSETANTEAFF
j_call: TRBJ1-1
d_call: .
v_call: TRBV6-1
clone_size: once

cdr3_nt: TGCGCCAGCAGCCACCGGGACAGAACGAACACTGAAGCTTTCTTT
cdr3_aa: CASSHRDRTNTEAFF
j_call: TRBJ1-1
d_call: TRBD1
v_call: TRBV4-1
clone_size: .

cdr3_nt: TGCGCCAGCAGTCACGGGCAGGGAGGGCTCTATGGCTACACCTTC
cdr3_aa: CASSHGQGGLYGYTF
j_call: TRBJ1-2
d_call: .
v_call: TRBV5-1
clone_size: .

cdr3_nt: TGCGCCAGCAGCCATTATTTACAGGACGATGGCTACACCTTC
cdr3_aa: CASSHYLQDDGYTF
j_call: TRBJ1-2
d_call: .
v_call: TRBV4-1
clone_size: few

cdr3_nt: TGTGCCATCAGGCGGGACAGCTACGAGCAGTACTTC
cdr3_aa: CAIRRDSYEQYF
j_call: TRBJ2-7
d_call: .
v_call: TRBV10-3
clone_size: .

cdr3_nt: TGTGCCAGCAGACGGGACGCTTTTTCCCTTGCTTTCTTT
cdr3_aa: CASRRDAFSLAFF
j_call: TRBJ1-1
d_call: .
v_call: TRBV27
clone_size: .

cdr3_nt: TGTGCCAGCAGACAGGGGGCCAACGTCCTGACTTTC
cdr3_aa: CASRQGANVLTF
j_call: TRBJ2-6
d_call: .
v_call: TRBV5-5
clone_size: .

cdr3_nt: TGTGCCAGCAGCGGCCCTGGCTACGAGCAGTACTTC
cdr3_aa: CASSGPGYEQYF
j_call: TRBJ2-7
d_call: .
v_call: TRBV5-4
clone_size: once